This T cell receptor beta chain is drawn from a study of shared clonotypes between healthy human individuals. About the study: Each donor's CD4 naive and CD4 memory cells filled three plates apiece, CD8 naive two, and CD8 memory one.

Using immunoSEQ multiplex PCR, the repertoire was profiled, and TCRdb retains in-frame clones only, with some absent. The table lists roughly 2.1 million clones, just over 90% of them singletons. CD45RO-negative CD8 cells positively selected for CCR7 made up the naive population, which excluded terminally differentiated effector memory CD45RA+ cells. CDR1 is PRHDT, CDR2 FYEKMQ, per germline (reference sequence). Trimming at V came to 4 bases and at J to 2 bases, leaving 6 bases not matched to a gene. This CDR3 comprises 16 residues. The specimen was naive CD8+ T cells from PBMCs. The genes are TRBV13 and TRBJ2-3, with 10 bases identical to TRBD2. The sequence was obtained from a young man in good health. Some clones in this sample may be carry-over from other donors' samples. The CDR3 reads CASSSRTSGFTDTQYF. DNA for the CDR3: TGTGCCAGCAGCTCCAGGACTAGCGGATTCACAGATACGCAGTATTTT.